The clone carrying this T cell receptor (beta chain) was recorded a few times. This specimen comes from a study of T cell changes during pregnancy in multiple sclerosis. Libraries were prepared by immunoSEQ multiplex PCR; TCRdb keeps only in-frame clonotypes and omits some of them. The sample holds around 5,200 clones, 81% seen once. The length of the CDR3 is 15 residues. Per the germline V gene, CDR1 is SGHAT and CDR2 is FQNNGV. Trimming took 5 bases from V and 4 from J, leaving 15 bases between them. This specimen was CD8+ T cells from peripheral blood mononuclear cells, taken in the second trimester of pregnancy. The sequence was collected from a female donor in good health, enrolled as a control in a pregnancy study. The J gene is TRBJ1-5, the V gene TRBV11-2; D gene uncertain. CDR3 loop: CASSLSGSRNQPQHF. In DNA, the CDR3 is TGTGCCAGCAGCCTAAGCGGTAGTCGGAATCAGCCCCAGCATTTT.